The following is a T cell receptor beta chain sequence with its context. V lost 3 bases and J 0 bases, leaving 9 bases between the germline ends. CDR3 length equals 16 residues. CDR1 SGHAT and CDR2 FQNNGV come from the germline V gene. The data were obtained in a study of PD-L1 blockade in urothelial cancer. Overall study: Atezolizumab, begun by patients in the mid-2010s, was given at 1,200 mg intravenously every 3 weeks. About 90% of the roughly 30 patients were men who had bladder-origin urothelial cancer.

The time point is: pretreatment peripheral blood. Patients presented with locally advanced or metastatic urothelial carcinoma. Profiling relied on immunoSEQ multiplex PCR, and the TCRdb table lists in-frame clones only, not all of them. The sample records tens of thousands of clones, roughly 82% being singletons. The V gene is TRBV11-2, the J gene TRBJ2-6; D remains ambiguous. This specimen consisted of PBMCs, obtained around atezolizumab (anti-PD-L1) treatment. The TCR comes from a middle-aged man with urothelial cancer. Here the CDR3 reads CASSFPPGSGANVLTF. The CDR3 DNA sequence: TGTGCCAGCAGCTTTCCCCCAGGCTCTGGGGCCAACGTCCTGACTTTC.